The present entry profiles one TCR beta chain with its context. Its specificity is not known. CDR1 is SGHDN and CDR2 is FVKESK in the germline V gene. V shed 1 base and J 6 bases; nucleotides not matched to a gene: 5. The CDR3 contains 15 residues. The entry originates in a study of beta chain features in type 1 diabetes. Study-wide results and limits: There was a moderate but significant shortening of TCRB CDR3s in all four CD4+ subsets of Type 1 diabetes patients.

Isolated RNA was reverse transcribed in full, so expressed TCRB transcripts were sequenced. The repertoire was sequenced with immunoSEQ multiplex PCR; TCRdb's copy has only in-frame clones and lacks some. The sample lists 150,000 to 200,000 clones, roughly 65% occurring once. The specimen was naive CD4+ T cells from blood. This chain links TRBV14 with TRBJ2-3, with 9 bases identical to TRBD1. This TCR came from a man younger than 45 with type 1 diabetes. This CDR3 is CASSQAGQGSDTQYF. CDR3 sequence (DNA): TGTGCCAGCAGCCAAGCGGGACAGGGATCGGATACGCAGTATTTT. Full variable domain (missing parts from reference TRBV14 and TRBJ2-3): EAGVTQFPSHSVIEKGQTVTLRCDPISGHDNLYWYRRVMGKEIKFLLHFVKESKQDESGMPNNRFLAERTGGTYSTLKVQPAELEDSGVYFCASSQAGQGSDTQYFGPGTRLTVL.